These 6 T cell receptor beta chains were sequenced from one sample in a study of CD8 T cells in Susac syndrome. Reverse transcription used about 0.45 to 1 ug RNA and random hexamers. In TCRdb, the immunoSEQ multiplex PCR reads were re-called with MiXCR into one record per CDR3 protein. Of 150,000 to 180,000 distinct CDR3 sequences in the sample, 90% to 95% were seen once. The sample consisted of CD8+ T cells from PBMCs. These receptors were collected from a human donor with multiple sclerosis.

The sample holds one count of this clonotype. The genes are TRBV12-3 or TRBV12-4 and TRBJ1-5; D gene unclear. There are 14 residues in the CDR3. V was shortened by 4 bases and J by 0 bases, with 7 bases between the two germline ends. CDR3 region: CASSWAGSNQPQHF. CDR3 DNA sequence: TGTGCCAGCAGTTGGGCCGGTAGCAATCAGCCCCAGCATTTT.

The V gene is TRBV12-3 or TRBV12-4, the J gene TRBJ1-6; D is unclear. The CDR3 extends over 15 amino acids. The ends were cut back, 6 bases at V and 5 bases at J, with 14 bases in the middle. Here the CDR3 DNA reads TGTGCCAGCAGCATAAGACCTAGAGATAATTCACCCCTCCACTTT. As protein: CASSIRPRDNSPLHF.

The chain is built from TRBV9 and TRBJ1-2, with 7 bases that match TRBD1. Germline V gives CDR1 SGDLS, CDR2 YYNGEE. The CDR3 has 15 residues. V lost 4 bases and J lost 2; bases outside the gene matches: 8. For the CDR3, the DNA is TGTGCCAGCAGCCCTAGAGGGGGCAGCAACTATGGCTACACCTTC. The encoded protein is CASSPRGGSNYGYTF.

The rearrangement links TRBV3-1 to TRBJ2-3; 7 bases agree with TRBD2. Germline V lookup: CDR1 LGHDT, CDR2 YNNKEL (reference sequence). The CDR3 loop spans 15 amino acids. V trimming: 4 bases; J trimming: 2 bases; junction bases outside the gene matches: 6. The CDR3 loop reads CASSPRAGNTDTQYF. The CDR3 DNA sequence: TGTGCCAGCAGCCCGAGAGCGGGGAACACAGATACGCAGTATTTT.

This chain joins TRBV5-4 and TRBJ2-7, with 9 bases identical to TRBD1. The CDR3 loop spans 15 amino acids. Germline V CDR1 and CDR2: SGHNT, YYREEE (reference sequence). J was trimmed by 7 bases and V by 3 bases; bases with no gene match: 11. The CDR3 bases are TGTGCCAGCAGCTCCCGGGACAGGGTCCCCTGGGAGCAGTACTTC. Encoded protein: CASSSRDRVPWEQYF.

The chain is built from TRBV7-8 and TRBJ1-4, with D hard to call. Trimming removed 3 bases from V and 8 bases from J, with 10 bases in between. CDR1 is SGHVS, CDR2 FQNEAQ, per germline. The CDR3 sequence is 13 residues long. Here the CDR3 reads CASSLSIREKLFF. In DNA form, the CDR3 reads TGTGCCAGCAGCTTGAGTATTAGGGAAAAACTGTTTTTT.